The rows below give T cell receptor beta chains drawn from one sample of a study of neurological immune-mediated disorders. Via MiXCR, TCRdb re-called the 5' RACE reads, giving one row per CDR3 protein. The sample holds 31,000 or so distinct CDR3 sequences; 13% are singletons and the top ten take under 6.5%. The sample comprised CD4+ T cells from blood. These TCRs come from a female donor with HTLV-1-associated myelopathy (HAM/TSP). CDR3s include the opening cysteine and the closing phenylalanine or tryptophan. A D gene is named only where the DNA matches it firmly. The size entry is marked missing in some rows and otherwise reads once, few, many or a size class.

V: TRBV7-3; J: TRBJ2-7; size: many; D: NA; CDR3: CASSLSTGSGSYEQYF; DNA: TGTGCCAGCAGCTTAAGTACTGGCTCGGGAAGCTACGAGCAGTACTTC
V: TRBV2; J: TRBJ1-1; size: many; D: TRBD1; CDR3: CASSDSHRGNTEAFF; DNA: TGTGCCAGCAGTGACTCTCACAGGGGAAACACTGAAGCTTTCTTT
V: TRBV20-1; J: TRBJ1-1; size: many; D: NA; CDR3: CSASSGPMNTEAFF; DNA: TGCAGTGCCAGCTCGGGACCCATGAACACTGAAGCTTTCTTT
V: TRBV6-2/TRBV6-3; J: TRBJ1-2; size: many; D: NA; CDR3: CASRDQGDGYTF; DNA: TGTGCCAGCAGGGATCAGGGAGATGGCTACACCTTC
V: TRBV20-1; J: TRBJ2-3; size: many; D: NA; CDR3: CSANRGPDTQYF; DNA: TGCAGTGCCAATAGAGGGCCAGATACGCAGTATTTT
V: TRBV12-3/TRBV12-4; J: TRBJ2-1; size: many; D: TRBD1; CDR3: CASSVRDRGTDEQFF; DNA: TGTGCCAGCAGTGTCCGGGACAGGGGTACGGATGAGCAGTTCTTC
V: TRBV5-1; J: TRBJ2-3; size: many; D: NA; CDR3: CASSLSQSTDTQYF; DNA: TGCGCCAGCAGCCTCTCACAAAGCACAGATACGCAGTATTTT
V: TRBV5-1; J: TRBJ1-1; size: many; D: NA; CDR3: CASSIREGVTEAFF; DNA: TGCGCCAGCAGCATAAGGGAGGGGGTGACTGAAGCTTTCTTT
V: TRBV5-6; J: TRBJ2-3; size: many; D: TRBD2; CDR3: CASSPRRLAASTDTQYF; DNA: TGTGCCAGCAGCCCCCGAAGACTAGCGGCTAGCACAGATACGCAGTATTTT
V: TRBV5-5; J: TRBJ1-5; size: many; D: NA; CDR3: CASSQTSMGGQPQHF; DNA: TGTGCCAGCAGCCAAACCTCAATGGGGGGCCAGCCCCAGCATTTT
V: TRBV20-1; J: TRBJ2-1; size: many; D: NA; CDR3: CSARGARSSYNEQFF; DNA: TGCAGTGCTAGAGGGGCCAGGAGCTCCTACAATGAGCAGTTCTTC
V: TRBV7-2; J: TRBJ2-5; size: many; D: TRBD2; CDR3: CASSLMRGGQETQYF; DNA: TGTGCCAGCAGCTTAATGCGGGGGGGGCAAGAGACCCAGTACTTC
V: TRBV5-1; J: TRBJ2-1; size: many; D: NA; CDR3: CASSLLPGSYNEQFF; DNA: TGCGCCAGCAGCTTGCTTCCAGGCTCCTACAATGAGCAGTTCTTC
V: TRBV29-1; J: TRBJ1-1; size: many; D: TRBD1; CDR3: CSVEAGGITEAFF; DNA: TGCAGCGTTGAGGCAGGGGGCATCACTGAAGCTTTCTTT
V: TRBV2; J: TRBJ1-2; size: medium-sized; D: TRBD1; CDR3: CASRTGGYGYTF; DNA: TGTGCCAGCAGGACAGGGGGCTATGGCTACACCTTC
V: TRBV5-1; J: TRBJ2-7; size: NA; D: NA; CDR3: CASSLIVAGSYEQYF; DNA: TGCGCCAGCAGCTTAATCGTGGCAGGTTCCTACGAGCAGTACTTC
V: TRBV7-9; J: TRBJ2-4; size: many; D: TRBD1; CDR3: CASSFRDRVNIQYF; DNA: TGTGCCAGCAGCTTCCGGGACAGGGTGAACATTCAGTACTTC
V: TRBV5-4; J: TRBJ2-5; size: NA; D: TRBD2; CDR3: CASSLIFAGGRYTQYF; DNA: TGTGCCAGCAGCTTGATTTTTGCGGGAGGACGGTATACCCAGTACTTC
V: TRBV7-2; J: TRBJ2-5; size: many; D: TRBD2; CDR3: CASSLGGGETQYF; DNA: TGTGCCAGCAGCTTGGGGGGGGGAGAGACCCAGTACTTC
V: TRBV28; J: TRBJ2-5; size: many; D: TRBD2; CDR3: CASSLTGGVETQYF; DNA: TGTGCCAGCAGTTTGACGGGGGGGGTGGAGACCCAGTACTTC
V: TRBV27; J: TRBJ2-1; size: NA; D: NA; CDR3: CASSPGQRAVDYNEQFF; DNA: TGTGCCAGCAGTCCGGGGCAGAGAGCGGTGGACTACAATGAGCAGTTCTTC
V: TRBV12-3/TRBV12-4; J: TRBJ1-2; size: NA; D: NA; CDR3: CASSPAGYGYTF; DNA: TGTGCCAGCAGCCCCGCTGGATATGGCTACACCTTC
V: TRBV5-1; J: TRBJ1-1; size: many; D: NA; CDR3: CASSTGPNTEAFF; DNA: TGCGCCAGCAGCACCGGACCCAACACTGAAGCTTTCTTT
V: TRBV7-9; J: TRBJ2-2; size: many; D: TRBD2; CDR3: CASSQRGFSGGTNTGELFF; DNA: TGTGCCAGCAGCCAGCGGGGGTTTAGCGGGGGGACGAACACCGGGGAGCTGTTTTTT
V: TRBV5-6; J: TRBJ2-7; size: medium-sized; D: TRBD1; CDR3: CASSLAGQGYEQYF; DNA: TGTGCCAGCAGCTTGGCAGGACAGGGCTACGAGCAGTACTTC
V: TRBV7-2; J: TRBJ2-1; size: many; D: NA; CDR3: CASSPQVGWYNEQFF; DNA: TGTGCCAGCAGTCCTCAGGTGGGCTGGTACAATGAGCAGTTCTTC
V: TRBV5-5; J: TRBJ1-5; size: many; D: NA; CDR3: CASSQDSNQPQHF; DNA: TGTGCCAGCAGCCAGGACAGCAATCAGCCCCAGCATTTT
V: TRBV19; J: TRBJ1-5; size: NA; D: TRBD1; CDR3: CASRDRGDYSNQTQHF; DNA: TGTGCCAGTAGGGACAGGGGCGATTATAGCAATCAGACCCAGCATTTT
V: TRBV28; J: TRBJ2-2; size: many; D: NA; CDR3: CATWNTGELFF; DNA: TGTGCCACCTGGAACACCGGGGAGCTGTTTTTT
V: TRBV9; J: TRBJ2-3; size: many; D: TRBD1; CDR3: CASSVEGTGRLYF; DNA: TGTGCCAGCAGCGTAGAGGGGACAGGTCGTCTGTATTTT
V: TRBV20-1; J: TRBJ2-1; size: NA; D: TRBD2; CDR3: CSARLGEGGFEQFF; DNA: TGCAGTGCTAGGCTGGGGGAGGGAGGGTTTGAGCAGTTCTTC
V: TRBV5-1; J: TRBJ2-1; size: many; D: TRBD2; CDR3: CASSLTSGSGNEQFF; DNA: TGCGCCAGCAGCTTGACTAGCGGGAGTGGCAATGAGCAGTTCTTC
V: TRBV19; J: TRBJ1-4; size: many; D: NA; CDR3: CASSPQAGRGEKLFF; DNA: TGTGCCAGTAGTCCTCAGGCAGGGCGAGGCGAAAAACTGTTTTTT
V: TRBV3-1; J: TRBJ1-3; size: many; D: TRBD1; CDR3: CASSVRTGGRNTIYF; DNA: TGTGCCAGCAGCGTACGGACAGGGGGCCGGAACACCATATATTTT
V: TRBV20-1; J: TRBJ2-4; size: many; D: TRBD2; CDR3: CSARDPRGGGNIQYF; DNA: TGCAGTGCTAGGGACCCGCGCGGGGGGGGAAACATTCAGTACTTC
V: TRBV7-8; J: TRBJ2-1; size: many; D: TRBD2; CDR3: CASSPPGLAVYNEQFF; DNA: TGTGCCAGCAGCCCACCAGGACTAGCGGTCTACAATGAGCAGTTCTTC
V: TRBV6-5; J: TRBJ2-7; size: many; D: NA; CDR3: CASSYGGMEQYF; DNA: TGTGCCAGCAGTTACGGTGGAATGGAGCAGTACTTC
V: TRBV28; J: TRBJ1-4; size: many; D: TRBD1; CDR3: CASSSMTGVREKLFF; DNA: TGTGCCAGCAGTTCCATGACAGGGGTACGAGAAAAACTGTTTTTT
V: TRBV24-1; J: TRBJ1-5; size: many; D: NA; CDR3: CATSDATLTNQPQHF; DNA: TGTGCCACCAGTGATGCGACCCTAACTAATCAGCCCCAGCATTTT
V: TRBV7-3; J: TRBJ2-3; size: once; D: NA; CDR3: CASSLGLNNEQFFGPDTQYF; DNA: NA
V: TRBV5-4; J: TRBJ2-2; size: NA; D: TRBD2; CDR3: CSSGLGAGGFTGELFF; DNA: TGTTCCAGCGGCTTGGGAGCGGGAGGGTTCACCGGAGAGCTGTTTTTT
V: TRBV3-1; J: TRBJ2-5; size: many; D: NA; CDR3: CASSRSILGETQYF; DNA: TGTGCCAGCAGCCGATCCATTCTGGGAGAGACCCAGTACTTC
V: TRBV5-1; J: TRBJ1-4; size: many; D: NA; CDR3: CASSLEVAGVGEKLFF; DNA: TGCGCCAGCAGCTTGGAGGTAGCAGGGGTGGGAGAAAAACTGTTTTTT
V: TRBV7-3; J: TRBJ1-1; size: many; D: NA; CDR3: CASSPAVGGTEAFF; DNA: TGTGCCAGCAGCCCCGCCGTCGGGGGCACTGAAGCTTTCTTT
V: TRBV10-2; J: TRBJ2-7; size: many; D: TRBD1; CDR3: CASSPRQGREQYF; DNA: TGCGCCAGCAGTCCTAGACAGGGTCGCGAGCAGTACTTC
V: TRBV6-1; J: TRBJ1-1; size: many; D: NA; CDR3: CASSELRGADEAFF; DNA: TGTGCCAGCAGTGAACTCCGGGGGGCGGATGAAGCTTTCTTT
V: TRBV12-3/TRBV12-4; J: TRBJ1-1; size: many; D: NA; CDR3: CASRGGAGYTEAFF; DNA: TGTGCCAGCAGGGGGGGTGCAGGATACACTGAAGCTTTCTTT
V: TRBV19; J: TRBJ1-6; size: many; D: NA; CDR3: CASEDRANSPLHF; DNA: TGTGCCAGTGAGGACCGGGCAAACTCACCCCTCCACTTT
V: TRBV5-1; J: TRBJ2-1; size: many; D: TRBD2; CDR3: CASSSAGGPYNEQFF; DNA: TGCGCCAGCAGCTCTGCGGGGGGCCCCTACAATGAGCAGTTCTTC